The 5 T cell receptor beta chains below were found in one sample sequenced in a study of blood T cells in healthy people across ages (dated by TCRdb to about 2015). Library construction relied on 5' RACE. TCRdb records Illumina HiSeq 2500 as the sequencer. The second PCR ran for roughly 7 to 12 cycles and used a J-beta primer mix along with a sample-barcoded 5' primer. TCRdb reprocessing: public reads trimmed at Q25 with fastp, clones called with MiXCR, in-frame beta chains kept. Here each entry gathers all rows of one CDR3 protein and keeps the most common genes and DNA. In all, the sample holds about 970,000 distinct CDR3 sequences, and 45% to 60% of those were seen once. The ten largest make up about a fifth of the sample. The material sequenced was blood. The receptor source for this set is a woman aged 55-75 years in good health.

This clonotype showed up just a few times. The chain links TRBV25-1 to TRBJ2-4; 9 nucleotides align to TRBD2. The J call could be wrong; TRBJ2-7 is a better fit for the DNA end. Germline V gives CDR1 MGHDK, CDR2 SYGVNS. This CDR3 is 17 amino acids long. CDR3 DNA: TGTGCCAGCAGTGAATATGATGGGCGGGAGGGTTGGTACGAGCAGTACTTC. This gives the protein CASSEYDGREGWYEQYF.

The rearrangement joins TRBV7-8 to TRBJ2-2; 9 bases are a match to TRBD1. Losses at the gene ends were 5 bases for V and 4 bases for J; bases not matched to a gene: 11. Germline loops: CDR1 SGHVS, CDR2 FQNEAQ. The CDR3 extends over 17 amino acids. The CDR3 region has the DNA TGTGCCAGCAGCCCCAGGCGGGGGACAGGGACCACCGGGGAGCTGTTTTTT. Encoded protein: CASSPRRGTGTTGELFF.

The rearrangement joins TRBV7-6 to TRBJ2-7; D unclear. Germline CDR1 is SGHVS and CDR2 is FNYEAQ. The germline V and J ends were trimmed by 5 bases and 2 bases, with 10 bases remaining between them. The CDR3 covers 13 residues. CDR3 sequence: CASSALTAYEQYF. CDR3 in DNA: TGTGCCAGCAGCGCCTTAACCGCCTACGAGCAGTACTTC.

The rearrangement uses TRBV12-3 or TRBV12-4 and TRBJ2-3, with D tentatively TRBD1 or TRBD2 (5 bases each). The CDR3 has 16 amino acids. V shed 0 bases and J shed 0 bases, with 10 bases lying between them. CDR3: CASSLARGESTDTQYF. The CDR3 DNA is TGTGCCAGCAGTTTAGCGCGAGGGGAAAGCACAGATACGCAGTATTTT.

J is TRBJ2-3 and V is TRBV20-1; TRBD1 matches at 9 bases. Per germline, CDR1 DFQATT and CDR2 SNEGSKA (reference sequence). The CDR3 covers 14 residues. Trimming cost V 3 bases and J 4 bases; bases outside gene matches: 5. In nucleotides, the CDR3 is TGCAGTGCTAGCCGGGACAGGGTGGCAGATACGCAGTATTTT. Translation: CSASRDRVADTQYF.